Included here is one T cell receptor beta chain sequence, with context. This record belongs to a study of CD8 T cells in Susac syndrome. Looked up from germline, CDR1 is SNHLY and CDR2 is FYNNEI. V lost 3 bases and J lost 7, with 10 bases in between. This CDR3 region has 12 residues. RNA was extracted with the RNeasy kit, and a quantity of roughly 0.5 to 1 ug was reverse transcribed using random hexamers. Amplification of the TCR beta CDR3 was carried out by immunoSEQ multiplex PCR, which spanned a total of 54 Vbeta and 13 Jbeta segments. MiXCR was run by TCRdb on the immunoSEQ multiplex PCR reads, yielding one entry per CDR3 protein. The table lists approximately 46,000 distinct CDR3 sequences, approximately 92% of them singletons. High-throughput TCR beta sequencing covered peripheral CD8+ and CD4+ T cells.

The sequenced sample was CD8+ T cells from PBMCs. This sequence joins TRBV2 and TRBJ2-7; D unclear. The source of this sequence is a human donor in good health. For the CDR3, the DNA is TGTGCCAGCAGTGATGGGTACTTGGAGCAGTACTTC. This gives the protein CASSDGYLEQYF.